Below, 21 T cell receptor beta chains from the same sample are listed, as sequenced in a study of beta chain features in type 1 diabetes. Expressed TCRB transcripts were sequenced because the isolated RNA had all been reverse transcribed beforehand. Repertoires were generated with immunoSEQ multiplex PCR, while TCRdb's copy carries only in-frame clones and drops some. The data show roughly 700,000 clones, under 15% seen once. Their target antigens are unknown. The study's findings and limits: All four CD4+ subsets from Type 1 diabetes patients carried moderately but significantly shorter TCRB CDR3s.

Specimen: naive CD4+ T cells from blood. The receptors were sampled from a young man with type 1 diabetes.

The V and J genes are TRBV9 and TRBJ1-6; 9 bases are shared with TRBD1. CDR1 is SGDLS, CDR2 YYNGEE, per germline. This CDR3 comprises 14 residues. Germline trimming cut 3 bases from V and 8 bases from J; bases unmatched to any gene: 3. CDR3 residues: CASSAGQGYSPLHF. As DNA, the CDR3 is TGTGCCAGCAGCGCCGGACAGGGGTATTCACCCCTCCACTTT.

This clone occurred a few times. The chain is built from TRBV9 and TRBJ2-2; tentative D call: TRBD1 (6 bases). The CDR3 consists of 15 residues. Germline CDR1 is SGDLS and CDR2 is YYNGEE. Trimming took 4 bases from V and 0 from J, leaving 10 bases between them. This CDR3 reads CASSPGQSNTGELFF. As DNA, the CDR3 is TGTGCCAGCAGCCCCGGACAGTCGAACACCGGGGAGCTGTTTTTT.

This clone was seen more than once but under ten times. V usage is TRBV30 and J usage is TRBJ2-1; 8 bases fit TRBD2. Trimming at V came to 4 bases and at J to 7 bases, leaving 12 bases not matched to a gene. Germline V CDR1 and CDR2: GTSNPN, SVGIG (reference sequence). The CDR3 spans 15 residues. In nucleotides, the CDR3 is TGTGCCTGGACCCCGGGGGGGGCCCAAAGAAATGAGCAGTTCTTC. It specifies CAWTPGGAQRNEQFF.

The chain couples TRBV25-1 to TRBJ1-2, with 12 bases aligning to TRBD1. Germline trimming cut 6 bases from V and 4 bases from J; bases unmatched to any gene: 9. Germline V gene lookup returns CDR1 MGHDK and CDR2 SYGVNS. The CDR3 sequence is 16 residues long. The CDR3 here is CASSSSPGQGAYGYTF. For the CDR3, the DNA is TGTGCCAGCAGCTCTTCACCGGGACAGGGGGCCTATGGCTACACCTTC.

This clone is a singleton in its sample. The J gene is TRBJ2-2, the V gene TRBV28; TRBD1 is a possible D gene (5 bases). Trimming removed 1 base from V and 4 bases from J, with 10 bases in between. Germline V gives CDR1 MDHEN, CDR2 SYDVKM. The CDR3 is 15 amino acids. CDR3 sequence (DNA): TGTGCCAGCAGTTTATCACGGACACCCACCGGGGAGCTGTTTTTT. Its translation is CASSLSRTPTGELFF.

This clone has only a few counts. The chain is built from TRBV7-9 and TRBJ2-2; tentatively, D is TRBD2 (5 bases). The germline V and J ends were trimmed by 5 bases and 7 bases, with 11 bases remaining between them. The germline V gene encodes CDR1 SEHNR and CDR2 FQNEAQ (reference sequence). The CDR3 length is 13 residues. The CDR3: CASSPTRFGELFF. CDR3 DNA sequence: TGTGCCAGCAGCCCAACTAGGTTCGGGGAGCTGTTTTTT.

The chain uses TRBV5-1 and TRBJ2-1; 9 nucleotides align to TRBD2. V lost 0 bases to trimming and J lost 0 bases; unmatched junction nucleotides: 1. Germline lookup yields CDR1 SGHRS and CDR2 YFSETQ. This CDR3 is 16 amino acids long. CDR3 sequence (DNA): TGCGCCAGCAGCTTGGGTAGCGGGGGCTCCTACAATGAGCAGTTCTTC. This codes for CASSLGSGGSYNEQFF.

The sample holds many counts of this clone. The CDR3 is CASSLGTSVADTQYF. CDR3 bases: TGTGCCAGCAGCCTAGGGACTAGCGTTGCGGATACGCAGTATTTT. This chain links TRBV7-9 with TRBJ2-3, with TRBD2 matching 10 bases. The germline V gene encodes CDR1 SEHNR and CDR2 FQNEAQ (reference sequence). The CDR3 spans 15 residues. J was trimmed by 6 bases and V by 5 bases; bases with no gene match: 8.

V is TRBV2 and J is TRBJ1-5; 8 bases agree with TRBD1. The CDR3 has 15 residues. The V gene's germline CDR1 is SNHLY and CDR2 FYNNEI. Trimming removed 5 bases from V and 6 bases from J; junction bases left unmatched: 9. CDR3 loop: CASSPTGGQIQPQHF. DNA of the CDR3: TGTGCCAGCAGTCCAACAGGGGGTCAAATTCAGCCCCAGCATTTT.

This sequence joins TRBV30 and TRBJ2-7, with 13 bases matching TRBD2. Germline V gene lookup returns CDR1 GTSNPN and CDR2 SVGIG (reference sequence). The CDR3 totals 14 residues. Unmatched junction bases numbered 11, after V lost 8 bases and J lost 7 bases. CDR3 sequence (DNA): TGTGCCCAGCGGACTAGCGGGGGACTTTTGGAGCAGTACTTC. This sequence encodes CAQRTSGGLLEQYF.

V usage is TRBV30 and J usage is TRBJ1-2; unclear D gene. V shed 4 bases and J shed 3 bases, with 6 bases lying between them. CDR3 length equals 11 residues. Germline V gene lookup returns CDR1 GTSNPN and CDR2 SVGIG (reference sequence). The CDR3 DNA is TGTGCCTGGACTCAGCACTATGGCTACACCTTC. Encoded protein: CAWTQHYGYTF. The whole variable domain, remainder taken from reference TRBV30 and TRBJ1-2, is SQTIHQWPATLVQPVGSPLSLECTVEGTSNPNLYWYRQAAGRGLQLLFYSVGIGQISSEVPQNLSASRPQDRQFILSSKKLLLSDSGFYLCAWTQHYGYTFGSGTRLTVV.

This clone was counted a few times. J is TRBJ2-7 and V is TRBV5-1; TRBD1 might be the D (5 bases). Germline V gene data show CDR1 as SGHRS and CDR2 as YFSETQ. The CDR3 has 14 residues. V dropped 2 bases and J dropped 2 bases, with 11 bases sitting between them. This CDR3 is CASSFDSATYEQYF. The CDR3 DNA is TGCGCCAGCAGCTTCGACAGCGCCACCTACGAGCAGTACTTC.

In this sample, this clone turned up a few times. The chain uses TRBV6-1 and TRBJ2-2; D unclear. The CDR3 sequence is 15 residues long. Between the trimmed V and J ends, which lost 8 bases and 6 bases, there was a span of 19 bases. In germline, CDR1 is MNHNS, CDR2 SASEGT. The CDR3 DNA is TGTGCCAGCCAGAATACCTCCCCTGAATCCGGGGAGCTGTTTTTT. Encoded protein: CASQNTSPESGELFF.

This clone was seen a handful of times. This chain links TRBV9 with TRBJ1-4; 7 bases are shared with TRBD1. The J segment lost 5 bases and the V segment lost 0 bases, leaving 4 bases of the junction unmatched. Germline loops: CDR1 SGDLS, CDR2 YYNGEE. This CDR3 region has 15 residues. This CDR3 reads CASSVGDSLNEKLFF. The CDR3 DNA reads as TGTGCCAGCAGCGTAGGGGACAGTCTGAATGAAAAACTGTTTTTT.

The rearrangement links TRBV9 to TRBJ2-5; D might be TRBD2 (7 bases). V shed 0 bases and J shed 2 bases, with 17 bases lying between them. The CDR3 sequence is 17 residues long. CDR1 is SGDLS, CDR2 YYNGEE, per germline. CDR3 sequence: CASSVGEQGGTQETQYF. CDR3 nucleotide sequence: TGTGCCAGCAGCGTAGGGGAACAGGGAGGGACTCAAGAGACCCAGTACTTC.

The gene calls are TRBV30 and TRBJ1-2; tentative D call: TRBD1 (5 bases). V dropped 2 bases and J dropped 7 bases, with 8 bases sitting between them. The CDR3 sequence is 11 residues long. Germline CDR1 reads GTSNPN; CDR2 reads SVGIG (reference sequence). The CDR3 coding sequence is TGTGCCTGGAGTCCAGGGACTGGCTACACCTTC. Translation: CAWSPGTGYTF.

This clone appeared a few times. The CDR3 sequence is CASSLVPDLAPGELFF. In DNA, the CDR3 is TGCGCCAGCAGCTTGGTACCGGACCTGGCCCCCGGGGAGCTGTTTTTT. The chain has TRBV5-1 and TRBJ2-2; D remains unclear. Per germline, CDR1 SGHRS and CDR2 YFSETQ. This CDR3 contains 16 residues. V lost 0 bases and J lost 6, with 15 bases in between.

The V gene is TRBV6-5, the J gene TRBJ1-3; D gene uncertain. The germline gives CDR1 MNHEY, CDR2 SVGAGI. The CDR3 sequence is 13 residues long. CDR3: CATRLPTGNTIYF. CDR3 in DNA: TGTGCGACCAGACTACCCACTGGAAACACCATATATTTT.

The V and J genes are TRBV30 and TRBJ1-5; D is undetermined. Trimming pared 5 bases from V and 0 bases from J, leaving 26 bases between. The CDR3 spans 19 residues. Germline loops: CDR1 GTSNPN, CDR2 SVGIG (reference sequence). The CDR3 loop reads CAWQDSSGARFSSNQPQHF. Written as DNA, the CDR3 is TGTGCCTGGCAGGATTCATCGGGAGCCCGATTTTCTAGCAATCAGCCCCAGCATTTT.

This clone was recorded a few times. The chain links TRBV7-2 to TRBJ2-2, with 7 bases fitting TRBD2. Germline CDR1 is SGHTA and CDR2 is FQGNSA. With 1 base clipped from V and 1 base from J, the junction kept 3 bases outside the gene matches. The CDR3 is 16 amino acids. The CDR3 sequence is CASSLDPSGNTGELFF. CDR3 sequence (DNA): TGTGCCAGCAGCTTAGATCCTAGCGGGAACACCGGGGAGCTGTTTTTT.

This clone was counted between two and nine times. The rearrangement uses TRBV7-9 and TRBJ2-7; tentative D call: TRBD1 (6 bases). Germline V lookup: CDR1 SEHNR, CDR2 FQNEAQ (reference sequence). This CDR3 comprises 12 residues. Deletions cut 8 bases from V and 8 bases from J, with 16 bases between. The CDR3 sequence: CASGGSGDQQYF. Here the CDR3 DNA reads TGTGCCAGCGGAGGCTCAGGGGATCAGCAGTACTTC.